This TCR beta chain was identified during a study of liver allograft versus peripheral blood T cells. Study information: Transplanted-liver and recipient peripheral blood T cell receptor repertoires were compared.

The germline V and J ends were trimmed by 2 bases and 4 bases, with 9 bases remaining between them. This CDR3 is built from 12 residues. CDR1 is GTSNPN and CDR2 is SVGIG in the germline V gene (reference sequence). Study findings and constraints: Intra-allograft T cell receptor repertoires in the liver reportedly differed from peripheral blood repertoires.

TCRdb re-analysed the reads in MiXCR, keeping a single row per CDR3 protein. The sample shows roughly 1,100 distinct CDR3 sequences, roughly 19% of them seen only once. This clonotype showed up many times. Its antigen remains unknown. This receptor was obtained from a human patient who had a liver transplant. The graft donor may have given rise to some T cells. The chain couples TRBV30 to TRBJ2-7; no firm D call. CDR3 DNA: TGTGCCTGGAGTTTCAATGTGTACGAGCAGTACTTC. Translation gives CAWSFNVYEQYF.